This T cell receptor (beta chain) was found in a study of blood T cells in healthy people across ages. Then a second PCR, running roughly 7 to 11 cycles, was carried out with a sample-barcoded 5' primer and a J-beta primer mix. Tags on each cDNA molecule came from a template-switch adaptor with 12 random nucleotides. CDR3-containing paired-end reads numbered at least 2.5 million in each sample. TCRdb redid the calling of the 5' RACE reads with MiXCR, one entry per CDR3 protein. The repertoire consists of roughly 800,000 distinct CDR3 sequences, with around 24% occurring once and the leading ten covering around 3%. Deletions cut 4 bases from V and 1 base from J, with 17 bases between. The CDR3 runs 17 residues. The germline V gene encodes CDR1 LGHDT and CDR2 YNNKEL (reference sequence). This sample was shared with a second study, whose subject was T cells of mothers and their children.

This clonotype was sampled from a boy younger than 18 in good health. V is TRBV3-1 and J is TRBJ2-1, with TRBD2 as a possible D gene (6 bases). The specimen was blood. The CDR3 loop reads CASSPRGGTLSYNEQFF. CDR3 sequence (DNA): TGTGCCAGCAGCCCCCGTGGCGGGACTTTGTCCTACAATGAGCAGTTCTTC.